This TCR beta chain is drawn from a study of T cells expressing NK-cell markers. On the study more broadly: Underlying the TCR beta repertoires were sorted CD3+CD56+NKG2C+, CD3+CD56+NKG2C- and CD3+CD56-NKG2C+ T cells.

General study findings and limits: Nothing established the HCMV specificity of expanded NKG2C+ T cell clones.

About this clonotype itself: Its antigen is unidentified.

No DNA is given; TCRdb re-called the 5' RACE reads and lists each CDR3 protein once. This sample lists over 350,000 distinct CDR3 sequences; its ten largest clones have 9.5% to 12%. The CDR3 loop spans 18 amino acids. Germline CDR1 SGHNT, CDR2 YENEEA. The receptor was isolated from a woman in her fifties or sixties in good health. Input material: blood T cells: a sorted CD56 or NKG2C T cell subset, CD4+ or CD8+ T cells, or bulk PBMC T cells (not recorded which). The J gene is TRBJ2-3, the V gene TRBV11-3; checking the TCRdb D call of TRBD2 is not possible without DNA. The CDR3 sequence is CASSLPPRLAGGSFTQYF.